This entry is about one T cell receptor beta chain. Authors' data handling: Scientists estimated how many nucleated cells there were by amplifying reference gene primers. The table came from immunoSEQ multiplex PCR; TCRdb's copy has only in-frame clones and leaves some out. That table furnishes V, J and clone size, whereas the DNA furnished D and trimming. Altogether 140,000 to 150,000 clones are present, roughly 84% being singletons, with the ten largest covering roughly 10%. V lost 1 base, J lost 3 bases, and 7 bases lay in between. From germline, CDR1 is SGHRS and CDR2 YFSETQ. The CDR3 covers 13 residues. These data belong to a study of blood T cell repertoires in COVID-19. Study summary: The origin of the acute and convalescent COVID-19 samples was the United States, Italy and Spain. PBMCs, B-cell-depleted T cells, or T cells provided the cDNA or gDNA that made up the material.

This receptor was identified in a man aged 55 to 70 with active or convalescent COVID-19. The chain combines TRBV5-1 with TRBJ1-2; no firm D call. Sequences were obtained from peripheral blood. The CDR3 loop is CASSLSTHYGYTF. The CDR3 DNA reads TGCGCCAGCAGCTTGTCCACACACTATGGCTACACCTTC.